This T cell receptor beta chain comes out of a study of blood T cell repertoires in COVID-19. V was pared by 4 bases and J by 4 bases, with 16 bases between. The germline V gene encodes CDR1 GTSNPN and CDR2 SVGIG (reference sequence). CDR3 size: 14 residues. The method was immunoSEQ multiplex PCR; TCRdb's version includes in-frame clones alone and lacks a portion of them. Among more than 150,000 clones listed, around nine tenths were seen once. V is TRBV30 and J is TRBJ1-1; a weak D match, TRBD1 (6 bases). This receptor was obtained from a man between 45 and 60 years old with acute or convalescent COVID-19. What was sequenced was peripheral blood. CDR3 protein: CAWTAPDSLTEAFF. The CDR3 DNA reads TGTGCCTGGACCGCCCCGGACAGTCTCACTGAAGCTTTCTTT.